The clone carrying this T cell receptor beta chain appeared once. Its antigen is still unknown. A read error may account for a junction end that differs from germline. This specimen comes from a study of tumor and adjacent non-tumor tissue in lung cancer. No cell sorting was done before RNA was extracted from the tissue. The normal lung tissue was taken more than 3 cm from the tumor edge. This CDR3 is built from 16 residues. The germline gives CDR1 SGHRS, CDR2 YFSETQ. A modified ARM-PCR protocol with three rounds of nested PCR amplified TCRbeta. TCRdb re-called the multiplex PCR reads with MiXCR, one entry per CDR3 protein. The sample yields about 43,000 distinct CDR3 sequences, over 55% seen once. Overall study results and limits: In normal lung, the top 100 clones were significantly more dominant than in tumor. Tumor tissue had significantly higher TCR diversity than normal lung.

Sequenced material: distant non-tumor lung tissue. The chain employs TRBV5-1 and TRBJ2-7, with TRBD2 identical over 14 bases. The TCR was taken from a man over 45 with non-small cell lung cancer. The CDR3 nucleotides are TGCGTCAGCAGCTTGTCGGGACTAGCGGGAGAGGGCGAGCAGTACTTC. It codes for CVSSLSGLAGEGEQYF.